One sample yielded the 9 T cell receptor beta chains listed below, sequenced in a study of monozygotic twins with inflammatory bowel disease (dated by TCRdb to 2018 to 2020). Receptor libraries were prepared by 5' RACE. TCRdb lists the instrument as Illumina HiSeq 2500. Through TCRdb reprocessing, the reads give one entry per CDR3 protein sequence; DNA is omitted. The sample's clone listing holds some 130,000 distinct CDR3 sequences. Around 1.2% of the sample belongs to the ten largest clones. Sequencing input: blood. The origin of the receptors is a human donor with ulcerative colitis or Crohn's disease, or a healthy co-twin of an affected twin (not recorded which).

The rearrangement joins TRBV7-6 to TRBJ2-1. This CDR3 spans 15 amino acids. Germline V gene lookup returns CDR1 SGHVS and CDR2 FNYEAQ. CDR3: CASSPTGLPYNEQFF.

V and J are TRBV20-1 and TRBJ1-5; TCRdb designates TRBD1, a call that cannot be tested without DNA. Per the germline V gene, CDR1 is DFQATT and CDR2 is SNEGSKA (reference sequence). The CDR3 length is 14 residues. This CDR3 is CSSGETYFNQPQHF.

The rearrangement links TRBV12-5 to TRBJ2-7; TCRdb outputs TRBD2, but without DNA this stays unchecked. The CDR3 loop spans 16 amino acids. From germline, CDR1 is LGHNT and CDR2 FRNRAP. CDR3 amino acids: CASGLSTSGIAYEQYF.

The chain is built from TRBV29-1 and TRBJ2-7; TCRdb's D call, TRBD1, is unchecked because there is no DNA. The germline CDR1 and CDR2 sequences are SQVTM and ANQGSEA. The CDR3 consists of 14 residues. CDR3 region: CSVVAGQGGYEQYF.

The chain recombines TRBV28 with TRBJ2-7; with no DNA, the TCRdb D assignment of TRBD1 cannot be verified. The CDR3 contains 13 residues. Germline CDR1 and CDR2: MDHEN and SYDVKM. The CDR3 loop is CATKGDSSYEQYF.

The chain links TRBV5-1 to TRBJ1-1; TCRdb's D call of TRBD1 is untestable without DNA. CDR1 is SGHRS, CDR2 YFSETQ, per germline. The CDR3 covers 12 residues. The CDR3 loop is CASSLGPQSAFF.

This chain connects TRBV11-1 to TRBJ2-5; TCRdb designates TRBD1, a call that cannot be tested without DNA. Germline CDR1 SGHAT, CDR2 FQDESV (reference sequence). The CDR3 is 16 amino acids. The CDR3 is CASSPRQGPYQETQYF.

The chain uses TRBV6-5 and TRBJ1-6. The CDR3 extends over 15 amino acids. The germline V gene has CDR1 MNHEY and CDR2 SVGAGI. The CDR3 protein is CASSSDRFVDSPLHF.

The V gene is TRBV25-1, the J gene TRBJ2-1; TCRdb designates TRBD2, a call that cannot be tested without DNA. The CDR3 loop spans 15 amino acids. In germline, CDR1 is MGHDK, CDR2 SYGVNS. The CDR3 sequence is CASSELAGTYNEQFF.